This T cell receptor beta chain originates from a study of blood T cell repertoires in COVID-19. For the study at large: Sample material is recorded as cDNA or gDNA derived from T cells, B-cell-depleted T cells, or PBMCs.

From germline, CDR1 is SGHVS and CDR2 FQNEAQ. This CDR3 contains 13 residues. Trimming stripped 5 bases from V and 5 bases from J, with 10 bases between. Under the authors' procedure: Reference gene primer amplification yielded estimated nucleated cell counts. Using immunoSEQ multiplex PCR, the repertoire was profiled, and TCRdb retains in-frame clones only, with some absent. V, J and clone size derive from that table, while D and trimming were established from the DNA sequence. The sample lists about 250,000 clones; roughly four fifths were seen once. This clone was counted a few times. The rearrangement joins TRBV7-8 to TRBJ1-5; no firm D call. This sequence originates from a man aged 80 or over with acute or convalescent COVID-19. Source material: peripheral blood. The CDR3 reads CASSAERDQPQHF. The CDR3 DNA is TGTGCCAGCAGCGCCGAGAGAGATCAGCCCCAGCATTTT.